Presented here are 11 T cell receptor beta chains from one specimen sequenced in a study of cytomegalovirus exposure and HLA in healthy donors. It was with 60 Vbeta and 13 Jbeta primers that the PCR ran. Sequencing was performed with immunoSEQ multiplex PCR; in TCRdb, only in-frame clones are kept and a portion is missing. In the table there are 100,000 to 150,000 clones, 80% to 85% of which are singletons. Sequencing input: PBMCs. These receptors were taken from a woman aged 40-49 years in good health and CMV-seronegative.

V usage is TRBV2 and J usage is TRBJ2-2; 12 bases are a match to TRBD2. The germline V gene has CDR1 SNHLY and CDR2 FYNNEI. CDR3 length: 15 amino acids. The V segment lost 4 bases and the J segment 6 bases; nucleotides outside the gene matches: 3. CDR3 sequence (DNA): TGTGCCAGCAGTGGACTAGCGGGAGCGGCCGGGGAGCTGTTTTTT. Amino acid sequence: CASSGLAGAAGELFF.

This clone was seen a single time. The V call is TRBV9, the J call TRBJ1-1, with 12 bases matching TRBD1. V gave up 3 bases and J gave up 4 bases; unmatched junction bases: 7. The CDR3 covers 16 residues. CDR1 is SGDLS and CDR2 is YYNGEE in the germline V gene. This chain's CDR3 is CASSAPGQGAPTEAFF. Here the CDR3 DNA reads TGTGCCAGCAGCGCTCCGGGACAGGGGGCGCCCACTGAAGCTTTCTTT. The full variable domain, completed using reference TRBV9 and TRBJ1-1, is DSGVTQTPKHLITATGQRVTLRCSPRSGDLSVYWYQQSLDQGLQFLIQYYNGEERAKGNILERFSAQQFPDLHSELNLSSLELGDSALYFCASSAPGQGAPTEAFFGQGTRLTVV.

This clone was observed once. This chain uses TRBV29-1 with TRBJ1-2, with TRBD1 identical over 8 bases. Trimming took 3 bases from V and 2 from J; bases not matched to a gene: 5. The germline CDR1 and CDR2 sequences are SQVTM and ANQGSEA. This CDR3 contains 14 residues. DNA for the CDR3: TGCAGCGTTGAGGGAGACAGGGGAAACTATGGCTACACCTTC. This gives the protein CSVEGDRGNYGYTF.

This clone was seen a few times. J is TRBJ1-5 and V is TRBV2, with D unresolved. Trimming pared 6 bases from V and 1 base from J, leaving 10 bases between. This CDR3 region has 14 residues. Germline CDR1 SNHLY, CDR2 FYNNEI. CDR3 protein: CASRREWSNQPQHF. For the CDR3, the DNA is TGTGCCAGCAGGAGGGAATGGAGCAATCAGCCCCAGCATTTT.

This chain links TRBV7-2 with TRBJ2-3; 13 bases line up with TRBD2. CDR1 and CDR2 from the germline V gene are SGHTA and FQGNSA. The V and J ends lost 5 bases and 3 bases, in that order; junction bases with no gene match: 5. The CDR3 totals 16 residues. The CDR3 protein is CASSPGTSGNTDTQYF. In DNA form, the CDR3 reads TGTGCCAGCAGCCCAGGGACTAGCGGGAATACAGATACGCAGTATTTT.

The gene calls are TRBV11-2 and TRBJ1-1; D is perhaps TRBD1 (5 bases). The CDR3 spans 15 residues. The germline V gene encodes CDR1 SGHAT and CDR2 FQNNGV. V lost 4 bases and J lost 1, with 13 bases in between. The CDR3: CASSSGPTRNTEAFF. CDR3 bases: TGTGCCAGCAGCTCGGGACCGACTAGGAACACTGAAGCTTTCTTT.

The chain has TRBV4-1 and TRBJ2-7; 10 bases agree with TRBD1. V shed 2 bases and J 4 bases; nucleotides not matched to a gene: 8. In germline, CDR1 is MGHRA, CDR2 YSYEKL. This CDR3 comprises 16 residues. Written as DNA, the CDR3 is TGCGCCAGCAGCCAACTACCGGGACAGGGGACTTACGAGCAGTACTTC. Amino acids: CASSQLPGQGTYEQYF.

The chain uses TRBV7-3 and TRBJ1-1; TRBD1 matches 9 bases. V was pared by 4 bases and J by 8 bases, with 14 bases of the junction left unmatched. Germline V gives CDR1 SGHTA, CDR2 FQGTGA. The CDR3 runs to 16 residues. CDR3 DNA: TGTGCCAGCAGCTCCCCCACGAAACAGGGGGCAGGGGAAGCTTTCTTT. It is translated as CASSSPTKQGAGEAFF.

The V and J genes are TRBV7-6 and TRBJ1-6; D remains ambiguous. V was pared by 2 bases and J by 0 bases, with 5 bases between. The length of the CDR3 is 15 residues. CDR1 and CDR2 from the germline V gene are SGHVS and FNYEAQ. Here the CDR3 reads CASSLRSSYNSPLHF. DNA of the CDR3: TGTGCCAGCAGCTTAAGGAGCTCCTATAATTCACCCCTCCACTTT.

The CDR3 region is CASSPPLAGKETQYF. CDR3 sequence (DNA): TGTGCCAGCTCACCACCGCTAGCGGGGAAGGAGACCCAGTACTTC. J is TRBJ2-5 and V is TRBV18; 9 bases are a match to TRBD2. V lost 0 bases, J lost 5 bases, and 4 bases stayed unmatched. Looked up from germline, CDR1 is KGHSH and CDR2 is LQKENI. The CDR3 spans 15 residues. The full variable domain, with the rest looked up from reference TRBV18 and TRBJ2-5, is NAGVMQNPRHLVRRRGQEARLRCSPMKGHSHVYWYRQLPEEGLKFMVYLQKENIIDESGMPKERFSAEFPKEGPSILRIQQVVRGDSAAYFCASSPPLAGKETQYFGPGTRLLVL.

In this sample, this clone turned up a few times. The J gene is TRBJ1-1, the V gene TRBV4-1; 8 nucleotides align to TRBD1. The V gene end was trimmed by 2 bases and the J gene end by 2 bases; junction bases not matched to a gene: 4. The CDR3 is made up of 15 amino acids. CDR1 is MGHRA, CDR2 YSYEKL, per germline. The CDR3 sequence: CASSQLDRDNTEAFF. The CDR3 region has the DNA TGCGCCAGCAGCCAACTGGACAGGGACAACACTGAAGCTTTCTTT.